This T cell receptor beta chain was obtained from a study of PD-L1 blockade in urothelial cancer. Study context: Patients started atezolizumab around 2014, 1,200 mg intravenously every 3 weeks. Each blood sample yielded a median of 141,255 T cells.

Noted time point: peripheral blood 6 weeks after treatment start. V lost 0 bases and J 2 bases, leaving 9 bases between the germline ends. The CDR3 extends over 14 amino acids. CDR1 SGDLS and CDR2 YYNGEE come from the germline V gene. General study results and limits: Improved survival was predicted by pretreatment blood TCR clonality below the median.

Worth noting for this clone: The antigen is unknown.

Sequencing was performed with immunoSEQ multiplex PCR; in TCRdb, only in-frame clones are kept and a portion is missing. The sample has some 120,000 clones, around 89% seen once. The sequencing here drew on PBMCs, taken around atezolizumab (anti-PD-L1) treatment. The gene calls are TRBV9 and TRBJ2-7; no definite D call. This receptor was identified in a man aged 55 to 70 with urothelial cancer. The CDR3 DNA reads TGTGCCAGCAGCGTAGCCCCACAGACCTACGAGCAGTACTTC. It is translated as CASSVAPQTYEQYF.